The entry below describes one TCR beta chain. This record comes from a study of T cell clones after liver transplantation. Study information: TCRbeta sequencing after a pre-transplant mixed lymphocyte reaction identified graft-donor-reactive clones, later tracked in post-transplant blood. Standard immunosuppression, with no induction, continued until 12-24 months after transplant.

Looked up from germline, CDR1 is SGHTA and CDR2 is FQGTGA. The CDR3 consists of 14 residues. V lost 1 base, J lost 3 bases, and 2 bases stayed unmatched. The protocol was immunoSEQ multiplex PCR, while the TCRdb copy is restricted to in-frame clones and leaves out a portion. The sample comprises fewer than 70,000 clones, 71% of which are singletons, and 15% rests with the top ten. The sequence came from a human donor who received a liver transplant. The chain combines TRBV7-3 with TRBJ2-7, with 8 bases lining up with TRBD1. The sample was CD4+ T cells from blood, taken before liver transplant. The CDR3, as DNA: TGTGCCAGCAGCTTAAGTGGACAGGGCTACGAGCAGTACTTC. It specifies CASSLSGQGYEQYF.